This T cell receptor (beta chain) was found in a study of T cell changes during pregnancy in multiple sclerosis. The germline V gene has CDR1 LNHDA and CDR2 SQIVND (reference sequence). After removal of 7 bases from V and 6 bases from J, the junction contained 10 bases not matched to a gene. The CDR3 is made up of 15 amino acids. Using immunoSEQ multiplex PCR, the repertoire was profiled, and TCRdb retains in-frame clones only, with some absent. The sample has approximately 99,000 clones; 93% are singletons. Sample: peripheral blood, taken after pregnancy. V is TRBV19 and J is TRBJ1-5; 9 bases agree with TRBD1. The source of this sequence is a female donor with multiple sclerosis, enrolled in a pregnancy study. CDR3 DNA sequence: TGTGCCAGTACCTCCCGGGACAGGGAAAGTCAGCCCCAGCATTTT. It yields the protein CASTSRDRESQPQHF. Complete variable domain (other parts from reference TRBV19 and TRBJ1-5): DGGITQSPKYLFRKEGQNVTLSCEQNLNHDAMYWYRQDPGQGLRLIYYSQIVNDFQKGDIAEGYSVSREKKESFPLTVTSAQKNPTAFYLCASTSRDRESQPQHFGDGTRLSIL.